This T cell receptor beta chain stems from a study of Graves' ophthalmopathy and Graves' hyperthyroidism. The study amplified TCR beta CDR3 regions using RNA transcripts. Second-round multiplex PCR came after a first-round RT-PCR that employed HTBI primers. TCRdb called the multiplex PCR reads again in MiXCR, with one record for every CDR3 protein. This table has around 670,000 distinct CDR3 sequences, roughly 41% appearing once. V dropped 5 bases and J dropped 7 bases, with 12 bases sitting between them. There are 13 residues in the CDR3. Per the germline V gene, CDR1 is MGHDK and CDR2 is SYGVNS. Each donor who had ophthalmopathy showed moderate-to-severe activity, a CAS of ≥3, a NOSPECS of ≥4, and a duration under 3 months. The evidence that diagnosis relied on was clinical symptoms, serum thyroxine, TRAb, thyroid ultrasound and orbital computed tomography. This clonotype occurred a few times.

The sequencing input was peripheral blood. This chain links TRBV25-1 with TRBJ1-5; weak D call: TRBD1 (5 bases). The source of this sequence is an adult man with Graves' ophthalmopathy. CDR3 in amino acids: CASSLQAWQPQHF. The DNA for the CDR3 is TGTGCCAGCAGTTTACAGGCGTGGCAGCCCCAGCATTTT.